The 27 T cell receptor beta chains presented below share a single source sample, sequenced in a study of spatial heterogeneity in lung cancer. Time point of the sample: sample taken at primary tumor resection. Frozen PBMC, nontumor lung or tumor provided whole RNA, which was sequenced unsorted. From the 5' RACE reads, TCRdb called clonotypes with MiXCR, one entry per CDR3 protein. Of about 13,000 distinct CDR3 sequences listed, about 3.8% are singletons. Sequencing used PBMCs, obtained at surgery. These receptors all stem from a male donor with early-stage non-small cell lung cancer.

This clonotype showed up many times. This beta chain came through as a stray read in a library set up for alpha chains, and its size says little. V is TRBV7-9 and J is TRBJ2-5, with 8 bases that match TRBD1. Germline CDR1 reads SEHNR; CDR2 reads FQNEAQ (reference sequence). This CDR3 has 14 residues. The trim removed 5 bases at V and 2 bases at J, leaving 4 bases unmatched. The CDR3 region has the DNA TGTGCCAGCAGCATCAGGGGGCGACAAGAGACCCAGTACTTC. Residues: CASSIRGRQETQYF.

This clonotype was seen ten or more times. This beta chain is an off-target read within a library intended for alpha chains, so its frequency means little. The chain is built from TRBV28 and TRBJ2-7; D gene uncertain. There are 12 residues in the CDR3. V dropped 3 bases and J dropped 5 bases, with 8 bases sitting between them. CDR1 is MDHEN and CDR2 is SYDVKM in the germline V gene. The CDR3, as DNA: TGTGCCAGCAGTTTCGGCGTGGACGAGCAGTACTTC. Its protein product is CASSFGVDEQYF.

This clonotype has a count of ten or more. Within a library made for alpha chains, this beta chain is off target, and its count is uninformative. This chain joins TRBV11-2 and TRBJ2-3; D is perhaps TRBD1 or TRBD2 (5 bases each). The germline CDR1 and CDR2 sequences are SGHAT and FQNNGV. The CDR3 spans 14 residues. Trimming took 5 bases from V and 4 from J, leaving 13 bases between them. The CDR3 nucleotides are TGTGCCAGCAGCCGAGGGGTGGAGGCAGATACGCAGTATTTT. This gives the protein CASSRGVEADTQYF.

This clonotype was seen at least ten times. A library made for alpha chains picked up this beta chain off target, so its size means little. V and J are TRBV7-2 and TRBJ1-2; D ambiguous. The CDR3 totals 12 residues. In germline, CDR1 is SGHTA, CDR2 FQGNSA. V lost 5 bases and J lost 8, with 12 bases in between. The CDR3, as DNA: TGTGCCAGCAGCCCAAGTCCCGTGGGCTACACCTTC. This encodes CASSPSPVGYTF.

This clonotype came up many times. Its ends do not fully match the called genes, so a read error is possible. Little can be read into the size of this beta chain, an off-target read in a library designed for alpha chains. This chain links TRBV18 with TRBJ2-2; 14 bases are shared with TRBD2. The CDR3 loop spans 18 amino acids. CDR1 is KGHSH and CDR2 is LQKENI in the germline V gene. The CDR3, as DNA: TGTGCCAGCTCCCCACGTTCGGGACTAGCGGGAGTCACCGGGGAGCTGTTTTTT. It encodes CASSPRSGLAGVTGELFF.

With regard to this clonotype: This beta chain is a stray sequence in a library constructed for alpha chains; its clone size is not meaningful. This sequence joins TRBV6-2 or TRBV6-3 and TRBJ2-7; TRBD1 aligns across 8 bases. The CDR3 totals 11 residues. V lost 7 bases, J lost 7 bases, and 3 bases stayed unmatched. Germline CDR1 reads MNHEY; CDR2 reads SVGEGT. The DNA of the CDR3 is TGTGCCAGCACCACAGGGGGAGAGCAGTACTTC. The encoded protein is CASTTGGEQYF.

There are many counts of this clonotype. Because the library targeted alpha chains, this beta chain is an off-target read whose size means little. The CDR3 coding sequence is TGTGCCACCGGATCCGGGACGTACCGCTACGAGCAGTACTTC. Translated, it gives CATGSGTYRYEQYF. This chain joins TRBV6-6 and TRBJ2-7; D could derive from TRBD1 or TRBD2 (5 bases each). The CDR3 spans 14 residues. CDR1 is MNHNY and CDR2 is SVGAGI in the germline V gene (reference sequence). Trimming took off 10 bases at V and 3 bases at J, with 19 bases between the two ends.

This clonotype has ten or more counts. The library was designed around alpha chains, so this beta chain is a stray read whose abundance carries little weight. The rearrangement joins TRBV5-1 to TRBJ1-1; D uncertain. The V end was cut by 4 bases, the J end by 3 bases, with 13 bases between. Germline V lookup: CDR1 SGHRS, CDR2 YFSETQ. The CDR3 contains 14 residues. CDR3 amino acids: CASSLGREHTEAFF. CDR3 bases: TGCGCCAGCAGCCTGGGCCGGGAGCACACTGAAGCTTTCTTT.

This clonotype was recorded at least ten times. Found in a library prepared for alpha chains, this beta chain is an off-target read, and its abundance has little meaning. The CDR3 region has the DNA TGCAGTGCGCCGTCGGGGTGGGATAATGAAAAACTGTTTTTT. Protein: CSAPSGWDNEKLFF. The chain is built from TRBV20-1 and TRBJ1-4; D is uncertain. Germline CDR1 reads DFQATT; CDR2 reads SNEGSKA (reference sequence). V was trimmed by 6 bases and J by 4 bases, leaving 15 bases between them. The CDR3 is made up of 14 amino acids.

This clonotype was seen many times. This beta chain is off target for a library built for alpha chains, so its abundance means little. The DNA of the CDR3 is TGTGCCAGCAGCCAGGCCCCACTAATAGGCGCTGATACGCAGTATTTT. Translated: CASSQAPLIGADTQYF. This rearrangement joins TRBV4-2 to TRBJ2-3; D gene unclear. Per the germline V gene, CDR1 is LGHNA and CDR2 is YNFKEQ. V dropped 3 bases and J dropped 6 bases, with 19 bases sitting between them. The CDR3 is 16 residues long.

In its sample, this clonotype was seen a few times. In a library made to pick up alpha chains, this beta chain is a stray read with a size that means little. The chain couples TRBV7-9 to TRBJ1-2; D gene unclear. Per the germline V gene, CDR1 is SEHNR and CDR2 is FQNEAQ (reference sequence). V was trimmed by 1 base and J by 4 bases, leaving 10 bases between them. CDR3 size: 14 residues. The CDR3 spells CASSLGEASYGYTF. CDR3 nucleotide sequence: TGTGCCAGCAGCTTAGGGGAGGCGAGCTATGGCTACACCTTC.

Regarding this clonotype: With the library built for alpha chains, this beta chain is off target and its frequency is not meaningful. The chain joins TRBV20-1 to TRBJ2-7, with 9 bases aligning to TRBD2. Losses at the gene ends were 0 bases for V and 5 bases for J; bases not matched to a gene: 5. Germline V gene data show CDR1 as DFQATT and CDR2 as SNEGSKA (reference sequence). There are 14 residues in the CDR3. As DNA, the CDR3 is TGCAGTGCTAGAGACCCAGCGGGGGGAGACGAGCAGTACTTC. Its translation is CSARDPAGGDEQYF.

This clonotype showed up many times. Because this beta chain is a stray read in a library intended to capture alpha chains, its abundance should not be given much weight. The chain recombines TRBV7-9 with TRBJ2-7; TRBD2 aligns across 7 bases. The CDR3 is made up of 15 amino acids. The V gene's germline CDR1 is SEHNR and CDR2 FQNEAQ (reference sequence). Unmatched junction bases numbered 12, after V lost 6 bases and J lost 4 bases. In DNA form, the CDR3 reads TGTGCCAGCAGTAGGCTTAGCGTGGGGGGGTACGAGCAGTACTTC. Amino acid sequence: CASSRLSVGGYEQYF.

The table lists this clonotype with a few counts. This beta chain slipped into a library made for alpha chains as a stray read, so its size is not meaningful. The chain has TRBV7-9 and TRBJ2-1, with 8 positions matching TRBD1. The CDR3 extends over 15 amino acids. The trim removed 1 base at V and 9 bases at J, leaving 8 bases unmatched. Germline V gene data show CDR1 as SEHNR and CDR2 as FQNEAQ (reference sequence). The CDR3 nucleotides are TGTGCCAGCAGCTTAGTGCAGGGGGCCGAGGGTGAGCAGTTCTTC. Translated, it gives CASSLVQGAEGEQFF.

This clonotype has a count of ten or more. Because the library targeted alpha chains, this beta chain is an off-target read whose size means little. CDR3 nucleotides: TGTGCCAGCAGTTACCGGGACAGTTACTATGGCTACACCTTC. Translation gives CASSYRDSYYGYTF. The chain combines TRBV6-2 or TRBV6-3 with TRBJ1-2; 7 nucleotides match TRBD1. This CDR3 has 14 amino acids. CDR1 and CDR2 (germline): MNHEY, SVGEGT. Trimming cost V 2 bases and J 3 bases; bases outside gene matches: 3.

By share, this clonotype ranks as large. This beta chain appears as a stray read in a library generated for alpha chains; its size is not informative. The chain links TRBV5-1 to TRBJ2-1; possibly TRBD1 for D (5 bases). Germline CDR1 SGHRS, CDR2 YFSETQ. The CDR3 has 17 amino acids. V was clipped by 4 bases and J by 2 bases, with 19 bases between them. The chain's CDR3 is CASSDRWTQNPYNEQFF. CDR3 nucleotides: TGCGCCAGCAGCGATAGATGGACACAAAATCCCTACAATGAGCAGTTCTTC. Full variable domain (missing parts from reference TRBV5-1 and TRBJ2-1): KAGVTQTPRYLIKTRGQQVTLSCSPISGHRSVSWYQQTPGQGLQFLFEYFSETQRNKGNFPGRFSGRQFSNSRSEMNVSTLELGDSALYLCASSDRWTQNPYNEQFFGPGTRLTVL.

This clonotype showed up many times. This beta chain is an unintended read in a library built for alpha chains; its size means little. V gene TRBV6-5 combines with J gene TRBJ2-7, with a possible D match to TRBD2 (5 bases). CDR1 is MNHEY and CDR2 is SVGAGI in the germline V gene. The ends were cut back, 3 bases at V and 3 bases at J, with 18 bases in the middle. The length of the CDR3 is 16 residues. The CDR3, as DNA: TGTGCCAGCAGTTATTCCGCTGCGAGGGCGAGCTACGAGCAGTACTTC. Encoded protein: CASSYSAARASYEQYF.

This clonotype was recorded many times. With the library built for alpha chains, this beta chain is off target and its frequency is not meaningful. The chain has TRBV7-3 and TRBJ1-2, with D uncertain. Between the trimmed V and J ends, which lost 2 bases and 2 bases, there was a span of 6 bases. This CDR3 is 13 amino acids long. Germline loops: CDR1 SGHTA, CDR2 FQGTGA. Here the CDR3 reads CASSLGGNYGYTF. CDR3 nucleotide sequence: TGTGCCAGCAGCTTAGGAGGGAACTATGGCTACACCTTC.

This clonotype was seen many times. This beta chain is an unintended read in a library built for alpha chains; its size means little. The CDR3 DNA reads as TGCGCCAGCAGCCAAGGGGACAGGGTGGGGACCCAGTACTTC. Protein product: CASSQGDRVGTQYF. The rearrangement uses TRBV4-3 and TRBJ2-5; 9 positions agree with TRBD1. CDR3 size: 14 residues. V trimming: 1 base; J trimming: 7 bases; junction bases outside the gene matches: 4. CDR1 and CDR2 (germline): LGHNA, YSLEER.

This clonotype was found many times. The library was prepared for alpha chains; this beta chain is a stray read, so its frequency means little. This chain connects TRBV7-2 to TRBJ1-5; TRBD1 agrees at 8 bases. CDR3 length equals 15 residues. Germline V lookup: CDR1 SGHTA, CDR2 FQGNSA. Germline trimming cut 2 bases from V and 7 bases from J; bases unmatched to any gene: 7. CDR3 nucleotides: TGTGCCAGCAGCTTAAACAGGGGGTTCCACCAGCCCCAGCATTTT. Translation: CASSLNRGFHQPQHF.

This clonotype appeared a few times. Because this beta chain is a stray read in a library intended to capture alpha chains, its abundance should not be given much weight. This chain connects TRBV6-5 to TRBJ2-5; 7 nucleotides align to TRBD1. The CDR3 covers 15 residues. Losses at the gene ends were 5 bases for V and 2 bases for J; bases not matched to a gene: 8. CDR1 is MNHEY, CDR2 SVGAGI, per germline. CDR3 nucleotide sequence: TGTGCCAGCAGTACGACTCCGGGACAGCAAGAGACCCAGTACTTC. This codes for CASSTTPGQQETQYF.

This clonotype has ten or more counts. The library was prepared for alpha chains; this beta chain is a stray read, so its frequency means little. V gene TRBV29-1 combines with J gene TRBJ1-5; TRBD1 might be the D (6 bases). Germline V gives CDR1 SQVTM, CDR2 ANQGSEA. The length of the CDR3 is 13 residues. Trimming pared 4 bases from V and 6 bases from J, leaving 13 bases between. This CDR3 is CSVGAGESQPQHF. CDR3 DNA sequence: TGCAGCGTTGGGGCAGGGGAGAGTCAGCCCCAGCATTTT.

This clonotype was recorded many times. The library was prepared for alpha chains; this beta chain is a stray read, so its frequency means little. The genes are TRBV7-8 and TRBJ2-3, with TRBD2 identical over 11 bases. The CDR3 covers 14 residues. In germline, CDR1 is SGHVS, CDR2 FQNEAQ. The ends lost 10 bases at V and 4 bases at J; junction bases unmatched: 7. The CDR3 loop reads CATTLAGASDTQYF. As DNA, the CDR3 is TGTGCCACCACACTAGCGGGAGCCTCAGATACGCAGTATTTT.

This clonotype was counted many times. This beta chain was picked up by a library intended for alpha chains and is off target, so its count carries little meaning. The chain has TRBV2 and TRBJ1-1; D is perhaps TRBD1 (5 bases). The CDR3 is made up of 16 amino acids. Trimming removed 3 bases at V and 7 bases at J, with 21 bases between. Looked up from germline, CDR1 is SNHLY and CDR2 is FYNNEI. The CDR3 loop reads CASSEADQTVHNEAFF. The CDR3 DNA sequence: TGTGCCAGCAGTGAGGCTGACCAGACAGTGCATAATGAAGCTTTCTTT.

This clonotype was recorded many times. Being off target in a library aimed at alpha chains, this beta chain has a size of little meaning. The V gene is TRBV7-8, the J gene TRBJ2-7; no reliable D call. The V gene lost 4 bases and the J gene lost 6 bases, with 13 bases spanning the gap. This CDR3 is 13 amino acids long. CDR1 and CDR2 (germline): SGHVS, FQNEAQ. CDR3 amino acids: CASSSAQIGEQYF. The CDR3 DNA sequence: TGTGCCAGCAGCTCGGCCCAGATAGGCGAGCAGTACTTC.

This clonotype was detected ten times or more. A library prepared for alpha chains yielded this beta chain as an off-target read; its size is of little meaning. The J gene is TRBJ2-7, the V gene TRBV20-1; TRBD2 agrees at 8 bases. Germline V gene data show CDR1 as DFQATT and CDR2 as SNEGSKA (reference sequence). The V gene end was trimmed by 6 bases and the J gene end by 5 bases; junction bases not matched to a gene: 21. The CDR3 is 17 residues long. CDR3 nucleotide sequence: TGCAGTGCCGACCTAACTAGCGGTCCCCTTACCCGGGACGAGCAGTACTTC. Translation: CSADLTSGPLTRDEQYF.

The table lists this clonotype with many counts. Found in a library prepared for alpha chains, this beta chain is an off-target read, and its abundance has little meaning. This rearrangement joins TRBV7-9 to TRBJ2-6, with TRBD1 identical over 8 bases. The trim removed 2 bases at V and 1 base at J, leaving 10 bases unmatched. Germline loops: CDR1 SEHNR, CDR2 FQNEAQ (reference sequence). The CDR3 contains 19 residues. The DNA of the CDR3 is TGTGCCAGCAGCTTAAGATCAGGGGGCGCTGGTTCTGGGGCCAACGTCCTGACTTTC. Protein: CASSLRSGGAGSGANVLTF.